The rows below give T cell receptor beta chains drawn from one sample of a study of CD8+ T cells in alopecia areata. Method: immunoSEQ multiplex PCR; TCRdb's copy keeps in-frame clones and lacks some. The sample includes some 56,000 clones, around 96% of them seen just once. The sequencing used CD8+ T cells sorted from blood, collected at week 0. The receptors here all came from a human donor with alopecia areata. Both conserved end residues are trimmed from each CDR3.

V	J	CDR3
TRBV29-1	TRBJ2-2	SVLADWGVTGELF
TRBV29-1	TRBJ2-1	SVVGRSEQF
TRBV5-1	TRBJ2-7	ASSLGGDHRFHEQY
TRBV5-4	TRBJ2-3	ASSRRTTTDTQY
TRBV6-1	TRBJ2-3	ASSGARVGTTDTQY
TRBV7-9	TRBJ2-3	ASSSEGAAGGPDTQY
TRBV6-6	TRBJ1-1	ASSPPRTGPTEAF
TRBV7-9	TRBJ2-5	ASSLAGETQY
TRBV13	TRBJ2-3	ASSLDQAGAGNTQY
TRBV6-1	TRBJ1-4	ASIPRMATNEKLF
TRBV4-3	TRBJ2-3	ASSSTSDTQY
TRBV29-1	TRBJ2-5	SVEDRKAAQY
TRBV7-2	TRBJ2-7	ASSTGTSGDEQY
TRBV7-8	TRBJ2-2	ASSLRTSGTPGTGELF
TRBV7-9	TRBJ2-3	ASSWTPLGGAADTQY
TRBV6-5	TRBJ1-4	ASSYEVGRDEKLF
TRBV29-1	TRBJ2-3	SVEGWTSGGLGTDTQY
TRBV7-2	TRBJ2-6	ASSSLGQKSSGANVLT
TRBV5-8	TRBJ2-4	ASSQHRDYHWVAKNIQY
TRBV4-3	TRBJ2-7	ASSPSPADAPIHEQY
TRBV5-6	TRBJ1-4	ASSSGGGELF
TRBV5-1	TRBJ2-2	ASSPQAGLNTGELF
TRBV29-1	TRBJ2-7	SVEQGGVYEQY
TRBV29-1	TRBJ2-5	SVDGTGETQY
TRBV4-1	TRBJ2-1	ASSQRAGQYNEQF
TRBV4-1	TRBJ1-1	ASSQEANTEAF
TRBV7-6	TRBJ2-1	ASSLGVGGTGQF
TRBV5-1	TRBJ2-3	ASSLEGPPITDTQY
TRBV4-3	TRBJ2-1	ASSQQGATYNEQF
TRBV5-4	TRBJ2-1	ASSSQGVSYNEQF
TRBV5-1	TRBJ1-1	ASSLEYRRTGWGSDAF
TRBV7-2	TRBJ2-1	ASGRDSYNEQF
TRBV2	TRBJ2-5	ASSDMLSETQY
TRBV4-1	TRBJ2-7	ASSPLEEYEQY
TRBV4-2	TRBJ2-7	ASSQERWSSYEQY
TRBV29-1	TRBJ1-2	SVDGGAKYGYT
TRBV5-1	TRBJ1-1	ASSLVSTEAF
TRBV4-3	TRBJ2-3	ASSQVLPSGVPFSTDTQY
TRBV21-1	TRBJ2-1	ASSTTKTLTGTGTFNEQF
TRBV9	TRBJ2-5	ASSLGAQEGETQY
TRBV4-3	TRBJ1-1	ASSRGQGGNTEAF
TRBV7-9	TRBJ2-3	ASSFRRGPLDTQY
TRBV6-1	TRBJ2-7	ASSEAHHGTGMYEQY
TRBV7-2	TRBJ2-1	ASRLTSGSYNEQF
TRBV25-1	TRBJ1-1	ASSSSFSNTEAF
TRBV6-6	.	ASSYPSDSLPYEQY
TRBV6-1	TRBJ2-5	ASSEWGREGGETQY
TRBV27	TRBJ1-1	ASSLGTPNTEAF
TRBV9	TRBJ2-5	ASGSGTSGMGTQY
TRBV5-1	TRBJ2-2	ASSFRGQRPVNTGELF
TRBV4-1	TRBJ1-2	ASSPTDTNYGYT
TRBV27	TRBJ1-1	ASRPLWTGRTEAF